This TCR beta chain stems from a study of blood T cells in healthy people across ages. For the second PCR, which ran for about 7 to 11 cycles, a sample-barcoded 5' primer and a J-beta primer mix were used. TCRdb re-called the 5' RACE reads with MiXCR, one entry per CDR3 protein. The data contain 1.5 million to 1.8 million distinct CDR3 sequences, under 55% of them seen just once; the ten biggest clones take up around 4%. The CDR3 runs to 14 residues. Germline V gene data show CDR1 as LGHDT and CDR2 as YNNKEL (reference sequence). Trimming removed 2 bases at V and 8 bases at J, with 13 bases between. This clonotype was counted between two and nine times.

This chain links TRBV3-1 with TRBJ2-1, with D perhaps matching TRBD1 (6 bases). The sample comprised blood. This receptor was identified in a woman aged 18-29 years in good health. CDR3 amino acids: CASSQTGGQYEQFF. CDR3 DNA sequence: TGTGCCAGCAGCCAAACGGGCGGACAGTATGAGCAGTTCTTC.